Detailed here is one T cell receptor (beta chain). The source of the sample is a study of blood T cell repertoires in COVID-19. CDR1 is GTSNPN and CDR2 is SVGIG in the germline V gene (reference sequence). Trimming pared 5 bases from V and 1 base from J, leaving 13 bases between. CDR3 length: 14 residues. Sequencing used immunoSEQ multiplex PCR; TCRdb keeps in-frame clones, though not all of them. The profile covers 250,000 to 300,000 clones, with around 90% appearing a single time and 0.95% to 1% taken by the ten largest. The sequence was collected from a woman between 35 and 50 years old who had recovered from COVID-19. Sequencing was performed on peripheral blood. The gene calls are TRBV30 and TRBJ2-3; D is possibly TRBD1 (6 bases). CDR3 protein: CAWGGPGGTDTQYF. The CDR3 DNA reads TGTGCCTGGGGAGGACCAGGGGGCACAGATACGCAGTATTTT.